These 23 T cell receptor beta chains were sequenced from one sample in a study of T cells in Graves' hyperthyroidism and ophthalmopathy. RNA transcripts provided the source from which TCR beta CDR3 regions were amplified. When the TCR CDR3 underwent first-round RT-PCR, the HTBI primer set was used. Via MiXCR, TCRdb re-called the multiplex PCR reads, giving one row per CDR3 protein. This table holds some 570,000 distinct CDR3 sequences, approximately 17% found once. Specimen: blood. The receptor set was obtained from a woman younger than 35 with Graves' ophthalmopathy.

This chain uses TRBV27 with TRBJ2-5, with a weak D call TRBD1 (5 bases). The CDR3 is 14 amino acids. The V gene's germline CDR1 is MNHEY and CDR2 SMNVEV (reference sequence). V was clipped by 5 bases and J by 4 bases, with 14 bases between them. CDR3 sequence: CASSPNRLPETQYF. Here the CDR3 DNA reads TGTGCCAGCAGTCCTAACAGGCTACCAGAGACCCAGTACTTC.

This clonotype has at least ten counts. This chain links TRBV28 with TRBJ2-1; D not certain. Trimming shortened V by 1 base and J by 10 bases, and 14 bases separated the two germline ends. Germline values: CDR1 MDHEN, CDR2 SYDVKM. The CDR3 consists of 14 residues. The CDR3 spells CASSLFAEAPEQFF. CDR3 DNA: TGTGCCAGCAGTTTATTCGCCGAGGCACCAGAGCAGTTCTTC.

The chain joins TRBV10-1 to TRBJ2-3, with 8 bases fitting TRBD2. The CDR3 contains 16 residues. Trimming at V came to 3 bases and at J to 3 bases, leaving 8 bases not matched to a gene. Germline CDR1 reads WNHNN; CDR2 reads SYGVQD (reference sequence). CDR3 nucleotide sequence: TGCGCCAGCAGTGAACTCCTAGCGGGTGAAACAGATACGCAGTATTTT. Its protein is CASSELLAGETDTQYF.

The CDR3 DNA follows: TGCAGCGTTGTATCCCCCTCTAGGGAGACCCAGTACTTC. Its translation is CSVVSPSRETQYF. The chain has TRBV29-1 and TRBJ2-5; no firm D call. V lost 4 bases and J 5 bases, leaving 14 bases between the germline ends. In germline, CDR1 is SQVTM, CDR2 ANQGSEA. The CDR3 is made up of 13 amino acids.

This clonotype was detected only a few times. The chain recombines TRBV28 with TRBJ1-6; possibly TRBD1 for D (5 bases). Germline loops: CDR1 MDHEN, CDR2 SYDVKM. CDR3 size: 15 residues. V gave up 4 bases and J gave up 8 bases, with 15 bases separating them. The CDR3 DNA is TGTGCCAGCAGTTCCCTTATGCAAGGGGATTCACCCCTCCACTTT. Translating it yields CASSSLMQGDSPLHF.

This clonotype was counted many times. The rearrangement uses TRBV18 and TRBJ1-4; D may be TRBD1 (6 bases). Trimming left V 6 bases short and J 7 bases short, with 15 bases between. Germline V CDR1 and CDR2: KGHSH, LQKENI. The CDR3 is 14 residues long. CDR3 in DNA: TGTGCCAGCTCCCCCGCAGGGGCAGGTGAAAAACTGTTTTTT. Its translation: CASSPAGAGEKLFF.

This clonotype came up many times. V is TRBV28 and J is TRBJ2-3; 10 bases align to TRBD1. CDR3 length: 13 amino acids. Germline CDR1 reads MDHEN; CDR2 reads SYDVKM. V dropped 9 bases and J dropped 14; count of bases not matched to a gene: 14. CDR3 sequence: CASNDRVGTGVYF. As DNA, the CDR3 is TGTGCCAGTAACGACAGGGTTGGGACAGGGGTGTATTTT.

The V gene is TRBV29-1, the J gene TRBJ1-2; D remains unclear. The germline V gene has CDR1 SQVTM and CDR2 ANQGSEA. Trimming cost V 5 bases and J 2 bases, with 12 bases left between them. The CDR3 extends over 13 amino acids. CDR3 residues: CSVNSRWNYGYTF. Written as DNA, the CDR3 is TGCAGCGTTAACAGCCGCTGGAACTATGGCTACACCTTC.

This clonotype was observed many times. The rearrangement links TRBV7-2 to TRBJ2-7; D is uncertain. This CDR3 is 14 amino acids long. Trimming took off 5 bases at V and 2 bases at J, with 13 bases between the two ends. Germline CDR1 and CDR2: SGHTA and FQGNSA. The CDR3 nucleotides read TGTGCCAGCAGCCCCGCGGCAGCTACCTACGAGCAGTACTTC. Its translation is CASSPAAATYEQYF. The full variable domain, rest sourced from reference TRBV7-2 and TRBJ2-7, is GAGVSQSPSNKVTEKGKDVELRCDPISGHTALYWYRQSLGQGLEFLIYFQGNSAPDKSGLPSDRFSAERTGGSVSTLTIQRTQQEDSAVYLCASSPAAATYEQYFGPGTRLTVT.

The CDR3 spells CASSAGQVGEQFF. The CDR3 region has the DNA TGTGCCAGCAGCGCAGGACAGGTCGGAGAGCAGTTCTTC. The chain is built from TRBV9 and TRBJ2-1; the match to TRBD1 covers 7 bases. J was trimmed by 10 bases and V by 3 bases; bases with no gene match: 7. Germline assignment: CDR1 SGDLS and CDR2 YYNGEE. The length of the CDR3 is 13 residues.

The chain recombines TRBV19 with TRBJ2-2, with 8 bases lining up with TRBD1. This CDR3 has 16 amino acids. Germline V gives CDR1 LNHDA, CDR2 SQIVND (reference sequence). Unmatched junction bases numbered 10, after V lost 6 bases and J lost 4 bases. CDR3 in amino acids: CASRLTDRVGTGELFF. The DNA for the CDR3 is TGTGCCAGTAGACTGACGGACAGGGTTGGCACCGGGGAGCTGTTTTTT.

Many counts were recorded for this clonotype. The chain uses TRBV6-2 or TRBV6-3 and TRBJ2-3; D might be TRBD1 (5 bases). This CDR3 is built from 15 residues. Germline lookup yields CDR1 MNHEY and CDR2 SVGEGT. Trimming removed 6 bases from V and 1 base from J, with 14 bases in between. CDR3 residues: CASRQASAGTDTQYF. Here the CDR3 DNA reads TGTGCCAGCAGACAGGCCTCGGCGGGCACAGATACGCAGTATTTT.

There are many counts of this clonotype. In DNA form, the CDR3 reads TGTGCCAGCAGTTGGGGACTAGCGGTGACCTACAATGAGCAGTTCTTC. Translation gives CASSWGLAVTYNEQFF. The chain is built from TRBV12-3 or TRBV12-4 and TRBJ2-1; 11 nucleotides line up with TRBD2. V was pared by 4 bases and J by 2 bases, with 4 bases of the junction left unmatched. This CDR3 has 16 amino acids.

This clonotype was detected only a few times. The V gene is TRBV10-3, the J gene TRBJ1-1, with 8 bases aligning to TRBD1. CDR3 length: 14 residues. Germline values: CDR1 ENHRY, CDR2 SYGVKD. Germline trimming cut 0 bases from V and 8 bases from J; bases unmatched to any gene: 5. The CDR3 DNA follows: TGTGCCATCAGTGAGTCTAGGGACAGGAAGGAAGCTTTCTTT. It encodes CAISESRDRKEAFF.

The chain joins TRBV20-1 to TRBJ2-3; unclear D gene. Germline-derived CDR1 and CDR2 are DFQATT and SNEGSKA (reference sequence). CDR3 length: 13 amino acids. The V gene lost 4 bases and the J gene lost 0 bases, with 8 bases spanning the gap. CDR3 in amino acids: CSATSWSTDTQYF. Written as DNA, the CDR3 is TGCAGTGCTACCTCGTGGAGCACAGATACGCAGTATTTT.

The genes are TRBV20-1 and TRBJ1-1; D might be TRBD1 (5 bases). Germline values: CDR1 DFQATT, CDR2 SNEGSKA (reference sequence). Trimming stripped 0 bases from V and 5 bases from J, with 19 bases between. This CDR3 comprises 16 residues. CDR3: CSARDGSRARGTEAFF. The CDR3 DNA follows: TGCAGTGCTAGAGATGGGTCAAGGGCTCGGGGGACTGAAGCTTTCTTT.

V gene TRBV14 combines with J gene TRBJ2-7; D gene ambiguous. Deletions cut 2 bases from V and 2 bases from J, with 13 bases between. Germline values: CDR1 SGHDN, CDR2 FVKESK. The CDR3 length is 15 residues. The DNA for the CDR3 is TGTGCCAGCAGCCAAAGACCTTCAAGACCCTACGAGCAGTACTTC. This gives the protein CASSQRPSRPYEQYF.

The chain has TRBV28 and TRBJ2-7; 10 nucleotides line up with TRBD2. With 6 bases clipped from V and 0 bases from J, the junction kept 14 bases outside the gene matches. CDR1 and CDR2 (germline): MDHEN, SYDVKM. The CDR3 consists of 18 residues. The CDR3 region is CASSDPSGGPNLSYEQYF. CDR3 coding DNA: TGTGCCAGCAGCGACCCTAGCGGGGGCCCTAACCTCTCCTACGAGCAGTACTTC.

This clonotype was observed many times. The chain joins TRBV28 to TRBJ2-3; 9 positions match TRBD2. With V trimmed by 7 bases and J by 5 bases, 10 bases remained unmatched. The CDR3 contains 15 residues. The V gene's germline CDR1 is MDHEN and CDR2 SYDVKM. The CDR3 DNA follows: TGTGCCAGCAATATGCGGGAGGGCCCCAAAGATACGCAGTATTTT. Translated: CASNMREGPKDTQYF.

The rearrangement uses TRBV29-1 and TRBJ1-1; D gene uncertain. V was clipped by 3 bases and J by 10 bases, with 18 bases between them. This CDR3 region has 13 residues. Germline V gene data show CDR1 as SQVTM and CDR2 as ANQGSEA. CDR3 sequence reads: CSVDAGAPPGAFF. CDR3 in DNA: TGCAGCGTTGATGCCGGAGCTCCACCTGGAGCTTTCTTT.

J is TRBJ2-7 and V is TRBV3-1; 7 nucleotides agree with TRBD2. The CDR3 is 14 amino acids. Looked up from germline, CDR1 is LGHDT and CDR2 is YNNKEL (reference sequence). With 5 bases clipped from V and 3 bases from J, the junction kept 7 bases outside the gene matches. The CDR3 DNA reads as TGTGCCAGCAGCAGGGGCGGGAGAAACTACGAGCAGTACTTC. Protein product: CASSRGGRNYEQYF.

This clonotype was picked up many times. The V and J genes are TRBV4-3 and TRBJ2-7; D unresolved. With 0 bases removed from V and 0 bases from J, the gap between germline ends came to 12 bases. This CDR3 contains 16 residues. Germline V CDR1 and CDR2: LGHNA, YSLEER. CDR3 DNA sequence: TGCGCCAGCAGCCAAGATCCCGCTTCGGCCTCCTACGAGCAGTACTTC. Its protein product is CASSQDPASASYEQYF.

The chain links TRBV6-2 or TRBV6-3 to TRBJ2-4; tentatively, D is TRBD2 (6 bases). The germline CDR1 and CDR2 sequences are MNHEY and SVGEGT. The length of the CDR3 is 17 residues. The ends were cut back, 5 bases at V and 0 bases at J, with 17 bases in the middle. The DNA for the CDR3 is TGTGCCAGCAGTGGCTCGGGTGCGGGACTAGCCAAAAACATTCAGTACTTC. Encoded protein: CASSGSGAGLAKNIQYF.